The source of this TCR beta chain is a study of blood T cell repertoires in COVID-19. Looked up from germline, CDR1 is KGHDR and CDR2 is SFDVKD. This CDR3 is 16 amino acids long. The V end was cut by 4 bases, the J end by 1 base, with 13 bases between. Profiled with immunoSEQ multiplex PCR; TCRdb holds only in-frame clones, not every one. The data hold 150,000 to 200,000 clones, with about 90% observed a single time. This sequence joins TRBV24-1 and TRBJ2-1, with D maybe TRBD1 (5 bases). Sequenced material: peripheral blood. The receptor's source is a man between 60 and 70 years old with active or convalescent COVID-19. The CDR3 protein is CATSDPTGTSYNEQFF. In nucleotides, the CDR3 is TGTGCCACCAGTGACCCAACAGGCACTTCCTACAATGAGCAGTTCTTC.